This record looks at one T cell receptor (beta chain) sequence and its context. What it binds is not known. The sample is drawn from a study of cytomegalovirus exposure and HLA in healthy donors. Regarding the study as a whole: TCR beta chains numbering more than 150 were designated cytomegalovirus-associated. In vitro data verified a few CMV-associated chains as specific for CMV antigens. In a later analysis, compared with equally common non-associated chains, HLA-associated beta chains were more expanded. Later analysis suggested links between common viral pathogens and several top significant clusters.

CDR1 is SGHRS, CDR2 YFSETQ, per germline. The CDR3 extends over 15 amino acids. V was pared by 4 bases and J by 6 bases, with 12 bases of the junction left unmatched. Amplification used 60 Vbeta primers and 13 Jbeta primers. Sequencing used immunoSEQ multiplex PCR; TCRdb keeps in-frame clones, though not all of them. The data contain a few hundred thousand clones, around 86% of them singletons. The V call is TRBV5-1, the J call TRBJ1-2; the match to TRBD1 covers 7 bases. This clonotype originated in a woman between 50 and 59 years old in good health and CMV-seropositive. Source material: PBMCs. DNA for the CDR3: TGCGCCAGCAGCCGCGGACAGGACAAACCCGATGGCTACACCTTC. It encodes CASSRGQDKPDGYTF.